The present TCR beta chain was sequenced within a study of Ad26.COV2.S vaccination and SARS-CoV-2 variants. Study-wide results and caveats: Those who received vaccine or placebo ended up with similar non-spike TCR breadth. Measures of TCR breadth and depth may have fallen short of total T cell responses.

With regard to this clone: Its target is not known.

The germline V gene encodes CDR1 LGHDT and CDR2 YNNKEL (reference sequence). The CDR3 consists of 16 residues. The V end was cut by 3 bases, the J end by 6 bases, with 21 bases between. The treatment was: around 19 received Ad26.COV2.S at low or high dose, single or two shots; 5 received placebo; per-sample allocation not given. The investigators took samples on day 63 after the first vaccine or placebo injection. The assay was immunoSEQ multiplex PCR, and TCRdb's table has in-frame clones only and misses some. Among about 400,000 clones, 89% were seen once, and the ten largest hold 1.5% to 2%. The source is a person between 18 and 59 years old who received the Ad26.COV2.S COVID-19 vaccine or a placebo. The genes are TRBV3-1 (or the pseudogene TRBV3-2) and TRBJ2-7; D may be TRBD2 (6 bases). The sample here was peripheral blood, taken in a trial of Ad26.COV2.S vaccine versus placebo. The chain's CDR3 is CASSQATGTSLAEQYF. CDR3 coding DNA: TGTGCCAGCAGCCAGGCTACCGGGACTTCCCTCGCCGAGCAGTACTTC.